Below, 15 T cell receptor beta chains from the same sample are listed, as sequenced in a study of T cells in Graves' hyperthyroidism and ophthalmopathy. Amplification yielded TCR beta CDR3 regions, with RNA transcripts as the source. RT-PCR in the first round (using the HTBI primer set) targeted the TCR CDR3. Each CDR3 protein is one row after TCRdb ran MiXCR on the multiplex PCR reads. The data show some 580,000 distinct CDR3 sequences, roughly 15% seen once. The sample comprised blood. The receptors stem from a woman aged 40 to 49 with Graves' ophthalmopathy.

Remarks on this clonotype: At one of its ends the junction is not consistent with the germline gene, which may arise from a read error. The gene calls are TRBV28 and TRBJ2-1, with D possibly TRBD1 on 6 matching bases. From germline, CDR1 is MDHEN and CDR2 SYDVKM. The CDR3 length is 17 residues. The CDR3 spells CAGSFLLGPQGKYEQFF. In DNA form, the CDR3 reads TGTGCCGGCAGTTTCCTCCTCGGCCCACAGGGTAAATATGAGCAGTTCTTC.

In the case of this clonotype: This may be a read error: a much more frequent sequence differs by one nucleotide. The chain recombines TRBV5-4 with TRBJ2-2; D is uncertain. The CDR3 is 13 amino acids. Per germline, CDR1 SGHNT and CDR2 YYREEE (reference sequence). Trimming took off 7 bases at V and 1 base at J, with 8 bases between the two ends. CDR3 sequence reads: CASQIKNTGELFF. CDR3 bases: TGTGCCAGCCAAATCAAGAACACCGGGGAGCTGTTTTTT.

In its sample, this clonotype was seen many times. The chain combines TRBV6-2 or TRBV6-3 with TRBJ2-7; tentative D call: TRBD2 (5 bases). Trimming removed 6 bases at V and 6 bases at J, with 24 bases between. Germline V lookup: CDR1 MNHEY, CDR2 SVGEGT. The CDR3 consists of 16 residues. This chain's CDR3 is CASRNSLRGRLSEQYF. As DNA, the CDR3 is TGTGCCAGCAGGAACTCCCTACGGGGTCGTTTGAGCGAGCAGTACTTC.

This clonotype was seen many times. The chain uses TRBV24-1 and TRBJ2-1, with 7 bases that match TRBD2. Germline loops: CDR1 KGHDR, CDR2 SFDVKD. V was pared by 1 base and J by 8 bases, with 4 bases of the junction left unmatched. This CDR3 contains 14 residues. DNA for the CDR3: TGTGCCACCAGTGATTTAGCGGGGTCTGATGAGCAGTTCTTC. Its protein is CATSDLAGSDEQFF.

This clonotype was recorded many times. The chain recombines TRBV20-1 with TRBJ2-1, with TRBD2 identical over 13 bases. V lost 1 base to trimming and J lost 4 bases; unmatched junction nucleotides: 1. The CDR3 consists of 15 residues. Germline assignment: CDR1 DFQATT and CDR2 SNEGSKA (reference sequence). CDR3 sequence reads: CSARGTSGRYNEQFF. In DNA form, the CDR3 reads TGCAGTGCTAGAGGGACTAGCGGGAGATACAATGAGCAGTTCTTC.

In the case of this clonotype: This may be a read error, as it is one base from a much larger clone. V usage is TRBV28 and J usage is TRBJ2-3; 7 positions match TRBD2. Germline lookup yields CDR1 MDHEN and CDR2 SYDVKM. J gave up 0 bases and V 5 bases, and 5 bases lay outside the gene matches. The length of the CDR3 is 15 residues. The CDR3 bases are TGTGCCAGCAGTCCTGGGGGAGGGAGCACAGATACGCAGTATTTT. It codes for CASSPGGGSTDTQYF.

The sample holds a few counts of this clonotype. The V and J genes are TRBV6-9 and TRBJ2-2; TRBD2 is a possible D gene (5 bases). The germline gives CDR1 MNHGY, CDR2 SVAAGI. Trimming removed 6 bases at V and 6 bases at J, with 14 bases between. The CDR3 sequence is 14 residues long. The CDR3 nucleotides read TGTGCCAGCAGGTTAAGGGAAGCGGCCGGGGAGCTGTTTTTT. This codes for CASRLREAAGELFF.

This clonotype was counted between two and nine times. A read error may produce the germline difference seen at one junction end. The chain links TRBV12-3 or TRBV12-4 to TRBJ1-6, with D perhaps matching TRBD1 (5 bases). The CDR3 extends over 18 amino acids. The CDR3 loop reads CARSVGLTTNSGNSPLHF. In nucleotides, the CDR3 is TGTGCCCGCAGTGTGGGACTCACAACCAATTCGGGTAATTCACCCCTCCACTTT.

This clonotype was recorded at least ten times. The chain combines TRBV18 with TRBJ2-3; the D is unclear. Looked up from germline, CDR1 is KGHSH and CDR2 is LQKENI. The length of the CDR3 is 13 residues. The V end was cut by 1 base, the J end by 3 bases, with 5 bases between. CDR3 DNA: TGTGCCAGCTCACCACAACGAACAGATACGCAGTATTTT. It yields the protein CASSPQRTDTQYF.

The CDR3 DNA reads as TGCGCCAGCAGCTTGGCGGGGCAGGGGGTCGCCGGGGAGCTGTTTTTT. Its translation: CASSLAGQGVAGELFF. The chain uses TRBV5-1 and TRBJ2-2; TRBD1 matches at 7 bases. V shed 0 bases and J 6 bases; nucleotides not matched to a gene: 8. This CDR3 region has 16 residues. Germline-derived CDR1 and CDR2 are SGHRS and YFSETQ.

In regard to this clonotype: Just one base apart from a much larger clone, this may be a read error. This chain links TRBV20-1 with TRBJ1-5; a possible D gene is TRBD1 (5 bases). CDR1 and CDR2 from the germline V gene are DFQATT and SNEGSKA (reference sequence). The CDR3 is 15 amino acids. The CDR3 is CSAPRVGAVNQPLHF. Here the CDR3 DNA reads TGCAGTGCTCCCCGCGTCGGGGCCGTCAATCAGCCCCTGCATTTT.

This clonotype was counted many times. V is TRBV7-2 and J is TRBJ2-7; D is uncertain. In germline, CDR1 is SGHTA, CDR2 FQGNSA. The ends were cut back, 2 bases at V and 3 bases at J, with 11 bases in the middle. The CDR3 is made up of 14 amino acids. CDR3 sequence: CASSLTPGGYEQYF. The CDR3 region has the DNA TGTGCCAGCAGCTTAACCCCGGGCGGCTACGAGCAGTACTTC. Full variable domain (rest looked up from reference TRBV7-2 and TRBJ2-7): GAGVSQSPSNKVTEKGKDVELRCDPISGHTALYWYRQSLGQGLEFLIYFQGNSAPDKSGLPSDRFSAERTGGSVSTLTIQRTQQEDSAVYLCASSLTPGGYEQYFGPGTRLTVT.

The V and J genes are TRBV7-8 and TRBJ2-2; no clear D gene. There are 16 residues in the CDR3. V lost 5 bases and J 2 bases, leaving 15 bases between the germline ends. Germline V gene sequence: CDR1 SGHVS, CDR2 FQNEAQ. DNA of the CDR3: TGTGCCAGCAGCCCGACCGCGACACCTAACACCGGGGAGCTGTTTTTT. Translating gives CASSPTATPNTGELFF. Full variable domain (missing parts from reference TRBV7-8 and TRBJ2-2): GAGVSQSPRYKVAKRGQDVALRCDPISGHVSLFWYQQALGQGPEFLTYFQNEAQLDKSGLPSDRFFAERPEGSVSTLKIQRTQQEDSAVYLCASSPTATPNTGELFFGEGSRLTVL.

In this sample, this clonotype turned up a few times. The chain uses TRBV7-2 and TRBJ2-3; 8 positions match TRBD2. The J segment lost 5 bases and the V segment lost 6 bases, leaving 10 bases of the junction unmatched. The CDR3 is made up of 15 amino acids. Germline V gene sequence: CDR1 SGHTA, CDR2 FQGNSA. The CDR3 spells CASSSGTSIGDTQYF. The CDR3 DNA reads as TGTGCCAGCAGTTCCGGGACTAGTATTGGAGATACGCAGTATTTT.

A few counts support this clonotype. This rearrangement joins TRBV20-1 to TRBJ2-7; 7 bases map to TRBD2. Germline V CDR1 and CDR2: DFQATT, SNEGSKA (reference sequence). This CDR3 comprises 15 residues. The V and J ends lost 3 bases and 0 bases, in that order; junction bases with no gene match: 8. CDR3 sequence: CSASGLAAGSYEQYF. CDR3 bases: TGCAGTGCTAGCGGGCTAGCGGCTGGCTCCTACGAGCAGTACTTC.